The sequence of this T cell receptor beta chain was determined in a study of T cells after yellow fever vaccination. In the study overall: The authors prepared low-cell-number fractions using SMART-Seq v4 Ultra Low Input.

Study-wide findings and caveats: The study re-detected most primary-vaccination clones after the booster (96% CD4, roughly 90% CD8).

Trimming shortened V by 5 bases and J by 4 bases, and 21 bases separated the two germline ends. CDR1 and CDR2 from the germline V gene are SGHVS and FNYEAQ. CDR3 length: 17 amino acids. Universal primer sites and UMIs were introduced during 5'RACE template-switching synthesis of TCR cDNA. From the 5' RACE reads, TCRdb called clonotypes with MiXCR, one entry per CDR3 protein. The table shows 450,000 to 600,000 distinct CDR3 sequences, with roughly a sixth occurring only once. To note about this clonotype: Its antigen is not known.

The rearrangement joins TRBV7-6 to TRBJ2-1, with D tentatively TRBD1 or TRBD2 (5 bases each). The source was PBMCs, collected less than 6 days after the first yellow fever vaccination. The receptor's source is a man between 18 and 29 years old who received the YFV17D yellow fever vaccine. The CDR3 reads CASSPYGGRTYYNEQFF. CDR3 bases: TGTGCCAGCAGCCCCTATGGGGGTCGAACATATTACAATGAGCAGTTCTTC.